This TCR beta chain was sequenced during a study of cytomegalovirus exposure and HLA in healthy donors. PCR involved 60 Vbeta and 13 Jbeta primers. Original processing notes: It was a later analysis that counted roughly 80 million unique TCR beta chains, of which 8.5 million to 12 million were shared. Clones were read by immunoSEQ multiplex PCR, and TCRdb kept only the in-frame ones, dropping some. D and trimming were read from the DNA, whereas the V and J calls and clone size are those reported in that table. This table holds more than 90,000 clones, around 76% found once. Comments on this clone: Its antigen is unknown.

Whereas donors were nominally healthy upon sampling, unrecorded immune exposures were probable. The germline gives CDR1 MDHEN, CDR2 SYDVKM. Germline trimming cut 5 bases from V and 7 bases from J; bases unmatched to any gene: 10. This CDR3 has 15 residues. Whole-study results and caveats: In vitro, three CMV-associated chains proved specific for CMV antigens. According to the study, around 150 TCR beta chains were cytomegalovirus-associated.

The clonotype comes from a human donor in good health. The V and J genes are TRBV28 and TRBJ1-1, with 10 bases that match TRBD1. Sequenced: PBMCs. CDR3 amino acids: CASSPPRGQGNEAFF. DNA of the CDR3: TGTGCCAGCAGTCCCCCTAGGGGACAGGGGAATGAAGCTTTCTTT.